Following are 17 T cell receptor beta chains from one sample sequenced in a study of T-cell reconstitution after alpha-beta-depleted transplantation in children. Preparation of the TCRbeta library involved a method that used unique molecular identifiers. TCRdb fed the PCR reads into MiXCR, producing one record per CDR3 protein. The sample shows about 610,000 distinct CDR3 sequences, roughly a tenth of them seen only once. Sequenced here: PBMCs from the stem cell graft donor, sampled from the stem cell graft. Every receptor here comes from a human donor who donated a stem cell graft to a child with acute myeloid leukemia.

This clonotype occurred a few times. The rearrangement joins TRBV27 to TRBJ1-5, with D uncertain. Germline V gene data show CDR1 as MNHEY and CDR2 as SMNVEV (reference sequence). The CDR3 loop spans 14 amino acids. V lost 3 bases, J lost 0 bases, and 6 bases lay in between. The CDR3 loop reads CASSLEVSNQPQHF. The CDR3 DNA reads as TGTGCCAGCAGTTTGGAGGTTAGCAATCAGCCCCAGCATTTT.

This clonotype was observed a few times. This chain joins TRBV7-3 and TRBJ1-6, with D uncertain. Per the germline V gene, CDR1 is SGHTA and CDR2 is FQGTGA. The CDR3 is made up of 13 amino acids. The germline V and J ends were trimmed by 0 bases and 7 bases, with 4 bases remaining between them. This CDR3 reads CASSLTPNSPLHF. CDR3 sequence (DNA): TGTGCCAGCAGCTTAACCCCAAATTCACCCCTCCACTTT.

This clonotype was seen ten or more times. The chain is built from TRBV12-3 or TRBV12-4 and TRBJ1-2, with 9 nucleotides matching TRBD1. CDR3 length: 13 residues. With V trimmed by 4 bases and J by 6 bases, 3 bases remained unmatched. The CDR3 DNA follows: TGTGCCAGCAGTTCCCGGACAGGGGATGGCTACACCTTC. This gives the protein CASSSRTGDGYTF.

The rearrangement uses TRBV12-3 or TRBV12-4 and TRBJ1-3, with a possible D match to TRBD1 (5 bases). V gave up 6 bases and J gave up 5 bases, with 17 bases separating them. This CDR3 is 15 amino acids long. Here the CDR3 DNA reads TGTGCCAGCAGGTTATCAGGGCAGGGAAGAAACACCATATATTTT. It codes for CASRLSGQGRNTIYF.

This clonotype was found a few times. The CDR3 loop reads CASRRDGTQLKGSPLHF. The CDR3 nucleotides read TGTGCCAGCAGACGCGACGGGACTCAACTGAAGGGTTCACCCCTCCACTTT. V and J are TRBV27 and TRBJ1-6, with D maybe TRBD1 (5 bases). Germline values: CDR1 MNHEY, CDR2 SMNVEV (reference sequence). V gave up 6 bases and J gave up 9 bases, with 24 bases separating them. CDR3 length equals 17 residues.

This clonotype has only a few counts. The rearrangement links TRBV4-1 to TRBJ1-5; 7 bases match TRBD1. This CDR3 is 17 amino acids long. Germline CDR1 MGHRA, CDR2 YSYEKL. Trimming took 4 bases from V and 4 from J; bases not matched to a gene: 13. CDR3 in DNA: TGCGCCAGCAGCCCTCGGGACAGCAAAGGGGGGAATCAGCCCCAGCATTTT. Encoded protein: CASSPRDSKGGNQPQHF.

This clonotype was counted many times. The chain combines TRBV20-1 with TRBJ2-5; TRBD1 might be the D (6 bases). Germline lookup yields CDR1 DFQATT and CDR2 SNEGSKA (reference sequence). The CDR3 sequence is 18 residues long. Deletions cut 8 bases from V and 9 bases from J, with 37 bases between. CDR3: CSPPSSRGARGRVAAQYF. The CDR3 region has the DNA TGCAGTCCCCCCTCTTCCAGGGGCGCCAGGGGAAGAGTGGCGGCCCAGTACTTC.

The sample holds a few counts of this clonotype. The V and J genes are TRBV11-2 and TRBJ2-3; TRBD2 matches at 10 bases. The trim removed 2 bases at V and 5 bases at J, leaving 1 base unmatched. In germline, CDR1 is SGHAT, CDR2 FQNNGV. The CDR3 has 14 amino acids. This chain's CDR3 is CASSLLAGVDTQYF. In DNA, the CDR3 is TGTGCCAGCAGCTTACTAGCGGGAGTAGATACGCAGTATTTT.

V gene TRBV5-6 combines with J gene TRBJ2-7; 10 bases map to TRBD1. The CDR3 runs to 15 residues. Germline V gives CDR1 SGHDT, CDR2 YYEEEE. V lost 4 bases to trimming and J lost 7 bases; unmatched junction nucleotides: 11. CDR3 in DNA: TGTGCCAGCAGCCGCCCGGGACAGGGGATGTGGGAGCAGTACTTC. As protein: CASSRPGQGMWEQYF.

This chain joins TRBV6-2 or TRBV6-3 and TRBJ1-5, with 7 bases fitting TRBD1. Germline V gives CDR1 MNHEY, CDR2 SVGEGT. The CDR3 runs to 14 residues. V lost 8 bases to trimming and J lost 5 bases; unmatched junction nucleotides: 9. The CDR3 here is CASGAGGVYQPQHF. The CDR3 bases are TGTGCCAGCGGGGCAGGGGGAGTTTATCAGCCCCAGCATTTT.

J is TRBJ1-3 and V is TRBV5-4, with 8 bases matching TRBD1. Germline trimming cut 0 bases from V and 2 bases from J; bases unmatched to any gene: 4. The CDR3 loop spans 16 amino acids. Germline CDR1 is SGHNT and CDR2 is YYREEE (reference sequence). The CDR3: CASSLGGQVPGNTIYF. CDR3 coding DNA: TGTGCCAGCAGCTTGGGGGGACAGGTGCCTGGAAACACCATATATTTT.

This clonotype was seen a few times. The chain links TRBV29-1 to TRBJ2-7; D may correspond to TRBD1 or TRBD2 (6 bases each). V was cut by 7 bases and J by 5 bases, with 27 bases left in between. In germline, CDR1 is SQVTM, CDR2 ANQGSEA. This CDR3 comprises 16 residues. Here the CDR3 reads CSALRRVRGHEDEQYF. The CDR3 DNA reads TGCAGCGCCCTTCGTCGCGTACGGGGGCATGAAGACGAGCAGTACTTC.

This clonotype was found many times. Here the CDR3 DNA reads TGTGCCACCAGTGATCGGCTAGCGGGAGGGCCGGATACGCAGTATTTT. Translating it yields CATSDRLAGGPDTQYF. The V gene is TRBV24-1, the J gene TRBJ2-3, with 12 bases lining up with TRBD2. Germline V gene lookup returns CDR1 KGHDR and CDR2 SFDVKD. The CDR3 sequence is 16 residues long. V lost 3 bases and J lost 6; bases outside the gene matches: 6.

This clonotype was found many times. This sequence joins TRBV10-3 and TRBJ1-1; 10 bases are a match to TRBD1. The V segment lost 3 bases and the J segment 4 bases; nucleotides outside the gene matches: 5. The CDR3 length is 15 residues. CDR1 is ENHRY and CDR2 is SYGVKD in the germline V gene. The CDR3 reads CAISERQGAVTEAFF. CDR3 DNA sequence: TGTGCCATCAGTGAACGACAGGGGGCTGTCACTGAAGCTTTCTTT.

The rearrangement links TRBV7-9 to TRBJ2-1; the D gene is possibly TRBD1 (5 bases). The length of the CDR3 is 16 residues. Germline CDR1 and CDR2: SEHNR and FQNEAQ (reference sequence). V was pared by 2 bases and J by 0 bases, with 11 bases between. Here the CDR3 DNA reads TGTGCCAGCAGCTTACAGGGCGTTAGCTCCTACAATGAGCAGTTCTTC. It encodes CASSLQGVSSYNEQFF.

This clonotype was detected ten times or more. The chain employs TRBV20-1 and TRBJ1-6; a possible D gene is TRBD1 (5 bases). The CDR3 has 13 residues. The V gene's germline CDR1 is DFQATT and CDR2 SNEGSKA (reference sequence). V lost 1 base and J 10 bases, leaving 11 bases between the germline ends. The CDR3, as DNA: TGCAGTGCTAGAGGTGGCAGGGAGTCACCCCTCCACTTT. This encodes CSARGGRESPLHF.

In its sample, this clonotype was seen a few times. V is TRBV20-1 and J is TRBJ2-7, with D uncertain. V gave up 3 bases and J gave up 1 base, with 10 bases separating them. From germline, CDR1 is DFQATT and CDR2 SNEGSKA (reference sequence). CDR3 length: 13 residues. DNA of the CDR3: TGCAGTGCTAGGAGGTTGGCTTCCTACGAGCAGTACTTC. This translates into CSARRLASYEQYF.